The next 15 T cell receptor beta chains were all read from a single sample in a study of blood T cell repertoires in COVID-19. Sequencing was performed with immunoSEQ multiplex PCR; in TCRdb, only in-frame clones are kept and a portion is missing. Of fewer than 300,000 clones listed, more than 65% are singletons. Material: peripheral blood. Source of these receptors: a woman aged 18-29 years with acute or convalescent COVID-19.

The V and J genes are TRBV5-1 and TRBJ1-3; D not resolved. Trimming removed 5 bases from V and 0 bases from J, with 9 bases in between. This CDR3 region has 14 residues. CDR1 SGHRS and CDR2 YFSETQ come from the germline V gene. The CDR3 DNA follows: TGCGCCAGCAGAGAACAGTCCTCTGGAAACACCATATATTTT. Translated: CASREQSSGNTIYF.

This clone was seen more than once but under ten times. CDR3 sequence reads: CASSLGGWAGGGETQYF. For the CDR3, the DNA is TGTGCCAGCAGCTTAGGAGGTTGGGCGGGAGGCGGGGAGACCCAGTACTTC. The J gene is TRBJ2-5, the V gene TRBV7-2, with 8 bases fitting TRBD2. The CDR3 is 17 residues long. Germline V gene sequence: CDR1 SGHTA, CDR2 FQGNSA. V lost 1 base and J lost 5; bases outside the gene matches: 12.

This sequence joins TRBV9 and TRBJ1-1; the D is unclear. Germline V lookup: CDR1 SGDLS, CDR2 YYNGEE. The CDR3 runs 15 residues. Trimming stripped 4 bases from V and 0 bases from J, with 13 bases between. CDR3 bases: TGTGCCAGCAGCTTACAGCCAGGAATGAACACTGAAGCTTTCTTT. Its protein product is CASSLQPGMNTEAFF.

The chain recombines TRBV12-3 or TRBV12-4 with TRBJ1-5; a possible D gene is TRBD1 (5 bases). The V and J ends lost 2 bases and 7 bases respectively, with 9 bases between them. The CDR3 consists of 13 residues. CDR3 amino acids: CASSLQGKQPQHF. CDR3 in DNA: TGTGCCAGCAGTTTACAGGGAAAACAGCCCCAGCATTTT.

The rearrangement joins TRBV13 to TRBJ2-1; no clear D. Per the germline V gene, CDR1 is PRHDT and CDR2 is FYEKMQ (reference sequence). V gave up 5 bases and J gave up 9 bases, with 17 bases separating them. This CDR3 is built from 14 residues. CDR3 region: CASSRPLRSREQFF. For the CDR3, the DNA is TGTGCCAGCAGCCGTCCGTTGAGGTCCCGTGAGCAGTTCTTC.

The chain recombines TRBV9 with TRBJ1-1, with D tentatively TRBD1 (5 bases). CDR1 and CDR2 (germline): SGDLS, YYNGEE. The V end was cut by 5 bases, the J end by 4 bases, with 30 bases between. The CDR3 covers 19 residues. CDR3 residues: CASSPVSRSPIGGGTEAFF. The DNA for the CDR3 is TGTGCCAGCAGTCCGGTTTCCCGGAGCCCGATTGGGGGAGGCACTGAAGCTTTCTTT.

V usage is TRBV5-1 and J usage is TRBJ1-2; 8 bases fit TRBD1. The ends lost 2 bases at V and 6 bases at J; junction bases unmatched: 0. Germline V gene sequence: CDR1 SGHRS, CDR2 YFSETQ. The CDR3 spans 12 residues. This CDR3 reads CASSLQGDGYTF. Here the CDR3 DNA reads TGCGCCAGCAGCTTACAGGGGGATGGCTACACCTTC. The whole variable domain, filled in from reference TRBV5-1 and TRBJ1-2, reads KAGVTQTPRYLIKTRGQQVTLSCSPISGHRSVSWYQQTPGQGLQFLFEYFSETQRNKGNFPGRFSGRQFSNSRSEMNVSTLELGDSALYLCASSLQGDGYTFGSGTRLTVV.

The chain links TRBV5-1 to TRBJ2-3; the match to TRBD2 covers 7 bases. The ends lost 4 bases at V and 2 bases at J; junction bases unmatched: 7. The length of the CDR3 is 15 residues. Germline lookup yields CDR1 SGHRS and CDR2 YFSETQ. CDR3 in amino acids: CASSQKTSDTDTQYF. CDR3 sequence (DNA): TGCGCCAGCAGCCAGAAAACTAGCGACACAGATACGCAGTATTTT.

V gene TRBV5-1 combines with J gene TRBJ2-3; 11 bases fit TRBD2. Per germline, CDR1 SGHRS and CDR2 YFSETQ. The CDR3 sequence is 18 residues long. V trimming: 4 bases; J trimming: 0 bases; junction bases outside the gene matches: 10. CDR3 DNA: TGCGCCAGCAGCCGAACCTCGACTAGCGGGGCTAGCACAGATACGCAGTATTTT. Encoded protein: CASSRTSTSGASTDTQYF. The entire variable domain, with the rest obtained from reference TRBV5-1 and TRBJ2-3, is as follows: KAGVTQTPRYLIKTRGQQVTLSCSPISGHRSVSWYQQTPGQGLQFLFEYFSETQRNKGNFPGRFSGRQFSNSRSEMNVSTLELGDSALYLCASSRTSTSGASTDTQYFGPGTRLTVL.

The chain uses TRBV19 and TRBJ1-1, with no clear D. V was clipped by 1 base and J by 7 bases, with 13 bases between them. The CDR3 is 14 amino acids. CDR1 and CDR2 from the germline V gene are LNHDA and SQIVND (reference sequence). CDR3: CASSIVVEVHEAFF. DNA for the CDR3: TGTGCCAGTAGTATAGTTGTAGAGGTCCATGAAGCTTTCTTT.

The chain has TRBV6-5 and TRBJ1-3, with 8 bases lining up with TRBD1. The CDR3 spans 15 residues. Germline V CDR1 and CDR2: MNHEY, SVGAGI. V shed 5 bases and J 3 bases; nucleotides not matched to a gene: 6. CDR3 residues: CASSPRGQNGNTIYF. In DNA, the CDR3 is TGTGCCAGCAGTCCCAGGGGGCAAAATGGAAACACCATATATTTT.

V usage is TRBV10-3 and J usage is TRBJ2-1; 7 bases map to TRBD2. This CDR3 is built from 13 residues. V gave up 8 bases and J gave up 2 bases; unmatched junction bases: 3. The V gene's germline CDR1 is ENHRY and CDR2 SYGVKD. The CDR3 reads CAISLAAYNEQFF. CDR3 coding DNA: TGTGCCATCTCTCTAGCGGCCTACAATGAGCAGTTCTTC.

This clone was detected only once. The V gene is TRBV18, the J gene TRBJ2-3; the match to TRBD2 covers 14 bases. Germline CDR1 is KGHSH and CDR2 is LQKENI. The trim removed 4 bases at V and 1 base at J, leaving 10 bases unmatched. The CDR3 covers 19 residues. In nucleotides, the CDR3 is TGTGCCAGCTCACTAATCCCGGGACTAGCGGGAGTAGGCACAGATACGCAGTATTTT. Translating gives CASSLIPGLAGVGTDTQYF.

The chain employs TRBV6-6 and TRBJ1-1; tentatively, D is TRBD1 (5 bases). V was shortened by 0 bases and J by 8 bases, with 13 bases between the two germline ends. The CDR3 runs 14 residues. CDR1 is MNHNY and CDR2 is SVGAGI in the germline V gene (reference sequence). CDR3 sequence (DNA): TGTGCCAGCAGTTACTCGGTTCTCCGGGGGGAAGCTTTCTTT. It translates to CASSYSVLRGEAFF.

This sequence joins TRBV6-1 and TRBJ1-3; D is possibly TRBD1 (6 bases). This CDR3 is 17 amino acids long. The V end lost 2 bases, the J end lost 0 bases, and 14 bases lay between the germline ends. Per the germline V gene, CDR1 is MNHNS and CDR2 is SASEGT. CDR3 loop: CASSETGIYTSGNTIYF. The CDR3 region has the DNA TGTGCCAGCAGTGAAACAGGGATATACACCTCTGGAAACACCATATATTTT.